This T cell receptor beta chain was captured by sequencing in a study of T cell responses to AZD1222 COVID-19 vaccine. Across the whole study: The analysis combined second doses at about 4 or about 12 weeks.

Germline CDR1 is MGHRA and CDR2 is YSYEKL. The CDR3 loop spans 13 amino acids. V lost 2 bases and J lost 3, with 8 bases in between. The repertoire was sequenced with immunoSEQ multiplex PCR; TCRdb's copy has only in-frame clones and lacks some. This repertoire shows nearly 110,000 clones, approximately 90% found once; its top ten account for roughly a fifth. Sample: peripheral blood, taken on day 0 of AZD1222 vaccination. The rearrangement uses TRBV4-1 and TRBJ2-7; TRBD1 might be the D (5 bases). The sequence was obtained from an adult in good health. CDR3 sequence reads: CASSQQGFYEQYF. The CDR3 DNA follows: TGCGCCAGCAGCCAACAGGGATTCTACGAGCAGTACTTC.